The 4 T cell receptor beta chains reported below all come from one sample, sequenced in a study of post-analysis software for immune sequencing data. Broader study findings: Patients used about 5 TRBV segments, including TRBV5-6, TRBV5-1 and TRBV20-1, more often than controls.

These receptors lack a known antigen. TCR beta cDNA libraries had unique molecular identifiers. From the PCR reads, TCRdb called clonotypes with MiXCR, one entry per CDR3 protein. Of 430,000 or so distinct CDR3 sequences listed, approximately 39% are singletons. The sample consisted of blood. Receptor source: a girl aged 2 to 10 with multiple sclerosis.

J is TRBJ2-5 and V is TRBV7-3; 8 bases align to TRBD2. The J segment lost 0 bases and the V segment lost 3 bases, leaving 6 bases of the junction unmatched. Germline V gene data show CDR1 as SGHTA and CDR2 as FQGTGA. The CDR3 sequence is 16 residues long. This chain's CDR3 is CASSFGGRPHQETQYF. The CDR3 region has the DNA TGTGCCAGCAGCTTTGGCGGGAGGCCCCACCAAGAGACCCAGTACTTC.

This clonotype was counted a few times. J is TRBJ1-2 and V is TRBV29-1; D unresolved. The germline V gene has CDR1 SQVTM and CDR2 ANQGSEA. This CDR3 comprises 14 residues. The V end lost 4 bases, the J end lost 8 bases, and 20 bases lay between the germline ends. The DNA for the CDR3 is TGCAGCGTTGCCGCAGGTACCACCGGCATAGGCTACACCTTC. Translation gives CSVAAGTTGIGYTF.

The genes are TRBV14 and TRBJ2-7, with D perhaps TRBD1 (5 bases). This CDR3 is built from 13 residues. V shed 3 bases and J shed 1 base, with 7 bases lying between them. The germline V gene has CDR1 SGHDN and CDR2 FVKESK. This CDR3 reads CASSHPGSYEQYF. Written as DNA, the CDR3 is TGTGCCAGCAGCCACCCAGGGTCCTACGAGCAGTACTTC.

This chain links TRBV7-2 with TRBJ1-2; D is ambiguous. The CDR3 is made up of 14 amino acids. V was cut by 1 base and J by 8 bases, with 14 bases left in between. Germline CDR1 is SGHTA and CDR2 is FQGNSA. For the CDR3, the DNA is TGTGCCAGCAGCTTAGTACCGGCAGGCGGAGGCTACACCTTC. This encodes CASSLVPAGGGYTF.